Below, 11 T cell receptor beta chains from the same sample are listed, as sequenced in a study of T cell responses to AZD1222 COVID-19 vaccine (dated by TCRdb to the early 2020s). The sample's time point, from its label and the paper: about 28 days (+/-7) after the second vaccine dose. Library preparation employed the immunoSEQ multiplex PCR assay. TCRdb provides this immuneACCESS table in a form limited to in-frame rearrangements. Some clones are lacking; in checked studies, under half of them reflect an unresolved V gene, and why the rest are absent is not known. The sample table lists roughly 160,000 clones, roughly 88% of them with a count of one. Around 4.5% of the sample lies in the top ten. Here the sequenced sample was peripheral blood, taken 28 days after the second AZD1222 dose. Receptors were obtained from an adult who received the AZD1222 COVID-19 vaccine.

This clone was counted once. The rearrangement links TRBV13 to TRBJ2-2; 11 nucleotides agree with TRBD2. The CDR3 is 17 amino acids. The trim removed 8 bases at V and 8 bases at J, leaving 16 bases unmatched. From germline, CDR1 is PRHDT and CDR2 FYEKMQ (reference sequence). CDR3 bases: TGTGCCAGCTGTTCCATGACTAGCGGGGCGACCGAGGGGGAGCTGTTTTTT. As protein: CASCSMTSGATEGELFF.

The chain is built from TRBV6-5 and TRBJ1-2; TRBD1 aligns across 7 bases. CDR1 and CDR2 from the germline V gene are MNHEY and SVGAGI. The CDR3 has 16 residues. V trimming: 2 bases; J trimming: 5 bases; junction bases outside the gene matches: 11. The CDR3 region has the DNA TGTGCCAGCAGTTACGCGTTAGACGGGACAGCATATGGCTACACCTTC. This translates into CASSYALDGTAYGYTF.

On this clone itself: At one boundary the junction diverges from the germline segment, which might be a read error. The rearrangement joins TRBV20-1 to TRBJ2-1; 8 nucleotides match TRBD1. Germline CDR1 is DFQATT and CDR2 is SNEGSKA (reference sequence). The CDR3 totals 10 residues. In DNA form, the CDR3 reads TGCAGTGCTACGGGACAGGTCTCGCTCTTC. Translated: CSATGQVSLF.

The chain joins TRBV19 to TRBJ1-2; D perhaps matches TRBD1 (6 bases). The V gene lost 7 bases and the J gene lost 4 bases, with 7 bases spanning the gap. Germline lookup yields CDR1 LNHDA and CDR2 SQIVND (reference sequence). The CDR3 runs to 11 residues. CDR3: CASIGGYGYTF. CDR3 DNA: TGTGCCAGTATAGGGGGCTATGGCTACACCTTC.

The chain uses TRBV6-6 and TRBJ1-5; perhaps TRBD1 as D (6 bases). The CDR3 extends over 16 amino acids. Germline values: CDR1 MNHNY, CDR2 SVGAGI (reference sequence). The germline V and J ends were trimmed by 2 bases and 4 bases, with 15 bases remaining between them. Here the CDR3 DNA reads TGTGCCAGCAGTTACCCGAATTCGCAGGGGAATCAGCCCCAGCATTTT. This encodes CASSYPNSQGNQPQHF.

The chain carries TRBV30 and TRBJ2-7, with 9 bases matching TRBD1. Unmatched junction bases numbered 6, after V lost 5 bases and J lost 7 bases. This CDR3 is built from 12 residues. In germline, CDR1 is GTSNPN, CDR2 SVGIG (reference sequence). The CDR3 sequence is CAWGTGLTEQYF. The CDR3 bases are TGTGCCTGGGGGACAGGGCTAACGGAGCAGTACTTC.

The CDR3 loop is CASSVGGNTDTQYF. The CDR3 region has the DNA TGTGCCAGCAGTGTAGGCGGGAATACAGATACGCAGTATTTT. The chain couples TRBV2 to TRBJ2-3; D perhaps matches TRBD2 (6 bases). This CDR3 contains 14 residues. V lost 4 bases to trimming and J lost 3 bases, with 11 bases between them. CDR1 is SNHLY, CDR2 FYNNEI, per germline.

The chain combines TRBV2 with TRBJ1-3, with D unclear. Germline values: CDR1 SNHLY, CDR2 FYNNEI. V lost 8 bases and J 0 bases, leaving 14 bases between the germline ends. CDR3 size: 15 residues. The CDR3 sequence is CASLFRRFSGNTIYF. As DNA, the CDR3 is TGTGCCAGCCTCTTCCGCCGGTTCTCTGGAAACACCATATATTTT.

The chain has TRBV10-3 and TRBJ2-7; 8 nucleotides line up with TRBD1. V shed 6 bases and J 6 bases; nucleotides not matched to a gene: 7. Germline CDR1 reads ENHRY; CDR2 reads SYGVKD. The CDR3 runs 13 residues. In DNA form, the CDR3 reads TGTGCCATCAGCACCGGGACAGGCATCGAGCAGTACTTC. This gives the protein CAISTGTGIEQYF.

The chain is built from TRBV15 and TRBJ2-2; D not certain. V lost 4 bases, J lost 4 bases, and 13 bases lay in between. Germline values: CDR1 LNHNV, CDR2 YYDKDF (reference sequence). CDR3 length: 15 residues. The chain's CDR3 is CATSKYMGSTGELFF. CDR3 sequence (DNA): TGTGCCACCAGCAAATACATGGGTTCCACCGGGGAGCTGTTTTTT.

This rearrangement joins TRBV9 to TRBJ2-5; TRBD2 might be the D (5 bases). Trimming removed 0 bases at V and 2 bases at J, with 14 bases between. Germline V gene lookup returns CDR1 SGDLS and CDR2 YYNGEE. The CDR3 has 16 residues. Here the CDR3 DNA reads TGTGCCAGCAGCGTAGCGGCAGGAGGCAGTCAAGAGACCCAGTACTTC. This gives the protein CASSVAAGGSQETQYF.